This note documents a single T cell receptor (beta chain) sequence. The target antigen is unknown. The time point denotes: week 47, end of study. It was 300 ug of mutant IDH1 20-mer peptide that made up each vaccine dose, given with topical imiquimod. Trimming cost V 7 bases and J 0 bases, with 10 bases left between them. This CDR3 is 14 amino acids long. CDR1 is MDHEN and CDR2 is SYDVKM in the germline V gene. This specimen comes from a study of a mutant IDH1 vaccine in newly diagnosed glioma. Study as a whole: Vaccination was launched 4-6 weeks after radiotherapy alone, or with temozolomide cycles.

Method: immunoSEQ multiplex PCR; TCRdb's copy keeps in-frame clones and lacks some. Of 8,500 to 14,000 clones listed, 81% are singletons. This sample comprised PBMCs, obtained from a glioma patient whose treatment included an IDH1 peptide vaccine. The receptor's source is a man aged 25 to 45 with glioma. This sequence joins TRBV28 and TRBJ1-5; D gene uncertain. CDR3 sequence: CASTRGDSNQPQHF. DNA for the CDR3: TGTGCCAGCACCCGGGGTGATAGCAATCAGCCCCAGCATTTT.